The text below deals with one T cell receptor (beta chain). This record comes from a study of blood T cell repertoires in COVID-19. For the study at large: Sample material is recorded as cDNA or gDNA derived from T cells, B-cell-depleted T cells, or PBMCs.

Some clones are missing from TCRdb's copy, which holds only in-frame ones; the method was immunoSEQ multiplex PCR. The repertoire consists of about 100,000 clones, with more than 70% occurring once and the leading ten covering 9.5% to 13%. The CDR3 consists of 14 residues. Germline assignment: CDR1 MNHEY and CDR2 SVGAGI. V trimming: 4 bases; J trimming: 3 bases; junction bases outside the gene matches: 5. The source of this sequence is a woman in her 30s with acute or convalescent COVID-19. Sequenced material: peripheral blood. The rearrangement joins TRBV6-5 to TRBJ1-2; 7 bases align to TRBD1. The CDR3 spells CASSSGQSHYGYTF. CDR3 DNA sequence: TGTGCCAGCAGTTCGGGACAGTCCCACTATGGCTACACCTTC.